This TCR beta chain was documented in a study of cytomegalovirus exposure and HLA in healthy donors (dated by TCRdb to the late 2010s). For context, the study as a whole: According to an earlier analysis of several hundred of the donors, about 180 million T cells yielded 117 million unique TCR beta sequences and about 300 Gb of sequence data. Of the approximately 400 genotyped donors, about 80% fell in the genetic ancestry cluster associated with self-reported Caucasian donors. The later analysis used no new phenotypic data to find candidate immune exposures, relying instead on TCR beta sequences and their occurrence across donors. High-throughput TCR immunosequencing, statistical association of individual TCRs with disease status, and machine learning were combined to predict cytomegalovirus infection status. To decide whether each TCR beta V gene segment behaved as functional or pseudogenic, an earlier analysis of 587 of the donors relied on high-throughput TCR beta sequencing. Using immunosequencing, the study profiled T cell repertoires from around 680 subjects and related those repertoires to cytomegalovirus serostatus. In a later genetic analysis, genome-wide SNP genotypes for about 55% of the roughly 700 donors were used, and that subset was treated as a discovery cohort. On average, approximately 250,000 unique TCR beta nucleotide sequences were sequenced per donor among a few hundred genotyped donors of the cohort, with about 17% of those sequences being non-productive. Donor age, sex, ethnicity and CMV serostatus were collected together with the repertoire data. Every discovery cohort repertoire had been produced on one sequencing platform. In addition to the first cohort of 666 subjects, a separate validation cohort of under 150 different subjects was used. Typing coverage varied by locus: roughly 629-640 donors for A, B, C, DRB1 and DQB1; 522 for DQA1; around 610 for DPA1; more than 450 for DPB1. An early release that covered several hundred HLA-typed donors contained approximately 290 gigabases of sequencing data and around 85 million unique TCR sequences. To study patterns of TCR occurrence, a later analysis re-analyzed previously published TCR beta repertoires from 700 or so donors and added high-resolution HLA genotyping. Both class I and class II loci were covered by HLA typing, at four-digit resolution. Because of strong linkage in the cohort, five DR-DQ haplotypes were treated as single units for association and clustering. The aim of the study was to test whether cataloging public T cell receptors could identify signatures of past pathogen exposure. General conclusions and limits of the study: According to the authors, the approach could potentially be generalized to other disease states and immunological phenotypes. A cluster of highly shared sequence variants was judged likely to represent a technical artifact of the sequencing pipeline. When HLA alleles, especially DR and DQ, strongly co-occurred, attributing TCR associations to individual alleles was difficult. In an earlier analysis of a few hundred of the donors, most TCR beta V segments were observed in productive rearrangements about 87% or about 30% of the time, broadly matching IMGT annotations. In a later analysis, the rate of TCR association differed among HLA loci, with DRB1 alleles having the most associated TCRs and HLA-C alleles having the fewest. A further reported finding was that TCR beta sequences accurately predicted the HLA-A and HLA-B alleles for most subjects in the first cohort. V-gene and J-gene trimming of TCR beta chains was associated with a missense DCLRE1C variant in a later genetic analysis, and the association was replicated in an independent cohort. The earlier analysis of 587 of the donors excluded roughly 16 rarely observed V segments, including chromosome 9 orphons, because counts were too low. Because some donors lacked HLA typing at each locus, the association tests relied only on the typed subset. Most CMV-associated TCR beta chains appeared to be HLA-restricted in a later analysis, and the HLA associations seemed to be driven largely by CMV exposure. The only immune exposure information available for the cohort was CMV serostatus. In a later analysis, HLA-associated TCR beta chains were found to be more clonally expanded and to have lower generation probabilities than equally common non-associated chains. This cohort had only TCR beta chains sequenced, and the lack of alpha or paired-chain data limited which features could be detected. In a later analysis, several top co-occurrence clusters were reported to appear linked to parvovirus B19, influenza, CMV and Epstein-Barr virus. At a false discovery rate of 0.05, a later analysis linked about 16,000 TCR beta sequences to specific HLA alleles. Some IMGT-functional V segments, including TRBV6-2 and TRBV6-3, could not be told apart with the 87-base-pair reads, so those segments were excluded. According to a later genetic analysis, donors in an Asian-associated ancestry cluster had fewer N-insertions in productive TCRs than the approximately 700-donor mean. Correlated functional status among segregating V segments might reflect linkage disequilibrium, but an unknown experimental factor could not be ruled out. In the study, around 160 TCR beta chains were listed as associated with cytomegalovirus. Sequencing depth was assumed to be roughly uniform across donors in the presence/absence analyses, though that assumption may not hold. In both the original and validation cohorts, the classifier was reported to diagnose cytomegalovirus status with high specificity and sensitivity. A few of the identified cytomegalovirus-associated TCR beta chains were confirmed in vitro to be specific for cytomegalovirus antigens. Most TCR sequences were seen in very few donors, while some public TCRs were found in many individuals.

Libraries were constructed by the immunoSEQ multiplex PCR assay. For the multiplex PCR, a mixture combining 60 forward primers for TCR Vbeta segments and 13 reverse primers for TCR Jbeta segments was used. The CDR3 region of rearranged TCR beta genes was amplified from genomic DNA with a multiplex PCR assay. The Illumina HiSeq System was used to sequence the amplified TCR beta libraries as 87-base-pair reads. The paper's data handling went like this. Across the 500 to 750 repertoires, a later analysis counted 80 million or so unique TCR beta chains, around 11 million of which were shared by at least two donors. A nearest-neighbor algorithm error-corrected the raw reads and collapsed the reads into unique sequences, merging closely related sequences to remove PCR and sequencing errors. To assign V, D and J gene segments, CDR3 sequences were aligned to IMGT reference sequences. Each retained sequence needed at least a six-nucleotide match to both a V gene segment and a J gene segment. A rearrangement counted as productive if the CDR3 had no stop codons and remained in frame with V and J, and every other rearrangement counted as non-productive. CDR3 was defined according to IMGT convention as the region running from the second conserved V-encoded cysteine to the conserved J-encoded phenylalanine. Sequences without an unambiguous match to a single V gene segment were excluded from the earlier analysis of approximately 560 of the donors. An earlier analysis of just under 600 of the donors called V segments functional above 56.7% productive rearrangements and segregating when the between-donor standard deviation exceeded 5%. To diagnose cytomegalovirus status from the catalog of TCR beta chain sequences, a statistical classification framework was built. V and J gene assignment, in a later analysis, came from comparing TCR nucleotide sequences with IMGT/GENE-DB human TR gene sequences. The TCRdist pipeline was used in a later analysis to assign CDR3 sequences and most-parsimonious VDJ recombination scenarios. In a later analysis, each TCR beta chain was defined by its CDR3 amino acid sequence together with its V-gene family, and reads lacking a unique V-gene family were excluded. A later analysis removed 600 or so highly shared, low-generation-probability nucleotide sequences to deal with suspected cross-contamination and a sequencing artifact. In a later analysis, a clonal expansion index was calculated for each public chain from normalized within-repertoire ranks of inferred template counts. In a later analysis, generation probabilities were computed with a VDJ recombination model fitted to out-of-frame rearrangements, and the resulting probabilities were checked against IGoR. In a later analysis, hypergeometric tests were used to score TCR-TCR, TCR-HLA and TCR-CMV co-occurrence, with a repertoire-size bias correction applied to TCR pairs. False discovery rates were estimated in a later analysis by permuting HLA or CMV assignments 20 times. In a later analysis, co-occurring TCRs were grouped using DBSCAN, and TCRdist sequence similarity was added for clustering within HLA-allele-positive subsets. Co-occurrence clustering excluded repertoires with fewer than 30,000 or more than 120,000 public chains, plus five with anomalous nucleotide sharing. Imported from immuneACCESS, the table was reduced by TCRdb to in-frame sequences with V and J called. These copies leave out some clones; in studies compared against another copy, an unresolved V gene accounts for under half, and the cause of the remainder is not known. V and J calls and clone size come straight from that table; D and trimming were deduced from the DNA. This sample holds some 110,000 clones; roughly 80% were observed only once. The top ten clones comprise 22% of the sample.

About this clone: Which antigen it targets is not known. Within one base of it there is no much larger clone, and no base qualities were kept.

The cohort was made up of hundreds of healthy bone marrow donors. All cohort members were sampled while nominally healthy, although unrecorded immune exposures were likely present. The donor tested CMV seropositive, placing the donor among the 289 seropositive members of the cohort. A peripheral blood sample was provided by each donor, and peripheral blood mononuclear cells were used for TCR beta sequencing. The Qiagen DNeasy Blood Extraction Kit was used to extract genomic DNA from the blood cell samples. V drops 1 base and J drops 5 bases, leaving 5 bases in between. There are 12 amino acids in the CDR3, from cysteine to phenylalanine inclusive. The read is trimmed to its CDR3 DNA, 36 bases read in frame from base 1. The germline V gene specifies SGHDN as CDR1 and FVKESK as CDR2.

This clonotype was obtained from a man aged 30-40 years in good health and CMV-seropositive. This receptor chain uses TRBV14 and TRBJ1-1, with the D segment identity uncertain. Sequenced sample: PBMCs. For the CDR3, the sequence is CASSQVSTEAFF. The nucleotide sequence is TGTGCCAGCAGCCAAGTTTCTACTGAAGCTTTCTTT.